These T cell receptor beta chains were read from a single sample in a study. Each CDR3 protein gets one entry after TCRdb re-called the RT-PCR reads with MiXCR. The sample has 550,000 to 750,000 distinct CDR3 sequences, 14% seen once; the top ten hold 3% to 4.5%. Specimen: memory CD4+ T cells from blood. The source of these receptors is a female donor in good health, serving as a healthy control. Both conserved end residues are part of each CDR3.

v_call cdr3_aa
TRBV5-1 CASSMDPGQPYNEQFF
TRBV7-6 CASSYGESTEAFF
TRBV7-2 CASSLRKAAYEQYF
TRBV6-2/TRBV6-3 CASTYGNVPLETQYF
TRBV20-1 CSARDQHRDTLLGGSYNEQFF
TRBV7-2 CASNVGSGYTF
TRBV23-1 CASSPMYYGYTF
TRBV29-1 CSCGSGKGSRYNEQFF
TRBV7-3 CASSPNGGAETQYF
TRBV6-2/TRBV6-3 CASSSLRAIYSYNEQFF
TRBV5-4 CASSLGSGSETQYF
TRBV28 CASSGDGYGYTF
TRBV20-1 CSARGQGSTDTQYF
TRBV20-1 CSARMGLGYNEQFF
TRBV7-2 CASSVTTGVEQYF
TRBV18 CASSLGTGGINEQFF
TRBV5-1 CASTRQGNTGELFF
TRBV6-1 CASSQDRYTEAFF
TRBV29-1 CSVGQGAGDTQYF
TRBV18 CASSLTDRATEAFF
TRBV29-1 CSVTGAATYEQYF
TRBV27 CASSSEQGISYTF
TRBV7-7 CASSPGPLQETQYF
TRBV6-5 CASSYLSDLPTGELFF
TRBV3-1 CASSPRGPVGYEQFF
TRBV7-3 CASSSNQAGHGETQYF
TRBV13 CASSLLQGTRSGNTIYF
TRBV7-2 CASAGTSGRNEQFF
TRBV7-2 CASSFAGASNYGYTF
TRBV5-1 CASKLVAGDPRDTQYF
TRBV12-3/TRBV12-4 CASSETGVVGNSPLHF
TRBV12-3/TRBV12-4 CAIKDRLGSPLHF
TRBV7-9 CASSLSQQGDYTF
TRBV4-2 CASSQGIGSYNEQFF
TRBV5-6 CASSLETSGSGTDTQYF
TRBV7-2 CASSLGHPGDIQYF
TRBV28 CAITGIYGYTF
TRBV30 CAWSFTHHEQFF
TRBV27 CASSPLDRRLAKNIQYF
TRBV12-3/TRBV12-4 CASSTQQGWNEQFF
TRBV27 CASSWDREGTQYF
TRBV21-1 CASSKATLLAGGTPYELYF
TRBV5-1 CASSSGQGGTAEAFF
TRBV20-1 CSATATSGSFNIQYF
TRBV5-8 CASSYGRTTNYEQFF